This T cell receptor (beta chain) was identified in a study of control samples from healthy donors and cancer patients. This CDR3 region has 18 residues. TCRdb keeps only in-frame clones here, not all; method: immunoSEQ multiplex PCR. This repertoire shows 150,000 to 200,000 clones, about 86% found once; its top ten account for 1.5% to 2%. Sequenced: blood. This receptor was obtained from a man aged 18 to 30 in good health. The V gene is TRBV21-1, the J gene TRBJ2-1; the D segment call TRBD1 is taken from the table without a DNA check. TRBV21-1 is designated a pseudogene. CDR3 amino acids: CAGEVGQRSGRSYNEQFF. CDR3 DNA sequence: TGTGCCGGCGAGGTAGGACAGCGATCAGGTCGCTCCTACAATGAGCAGTTCTTC.